Following are 28 T cell receptor beta chains from one sample sequenced in a study of blood T cells in healthy people across ages. Then a second PCR, running roughly 7 to 12 cycles, was carried out with a sample-barcoded 5' primer and a J-beta primer mix. MiXCR was run by TCRdb on the 5' RACE reads, yielding one entry per CDR3 protein. Of 550,000 to 600,000 distinct CDR3 sequences listed, roughly 48% are singletons. The specimen was blood. Receptors were obtained from a man older than 75 in good health.

This clonotype was observed many times. The rearrangement joins TRBV6-6 to TRBJ1-2; 7 bases match TRBD1. The germline V gene encodes CDR1 MNHNY and CDR2 SVGAGI (reference sequence). Trimming at V came to 6 bases and at J to 3 bases, leaving 4 bases not matched to a gene. The CDR3 is 13 residues long. CDR3 bases: TGTGCCAGCAGCTCTACAGGGGACTATGGCTACACCTTC. Its translation: CASSSTGDYGYTF.

The chain combines TRBV10-3 with TRBJ1-6; the match to TRBD1 covers 7 bases. The CDR3 consists of 14 residues. The trim removed 8 bases at V and 8 bases at J, leaving 9 bases unmatched. Germline CDR1 ENHRY, CDR2 SYGVKD. CDR3 residues: CAIGVGQGDSPLHF. The DNA of the CDR3 is TGTGCCATCGGAGTAGGGCAGGGGGATTCACCCCTCCACTTT.

This clonotype was recorded a few times. J is TRBJ1-1 and V is TRBV20-1; no clear D gene. Trimming cost V 2 bases and J 0 bases, with 7 bases left between them. The CDR3 has 13 residues. Germline V gene data show CDR1 as DFQATT and CDR2 as SNEGSKA (reference sequence). The CDR3 DNA follows: TGCAGTGCTAGACTGGGGATGAACACTGAAGCTTTCTTT. This gives the protein CSARLGMNTEAFF.

This chain connects TRBV7-9 to TRBJ2-7; 7 positions agree with TRBD1. The CDR3 sequence is 13 residues long. Germline V lookup: CDR1 SEHNR, CDR2 FQNEAQ (reference sequence). Germline trimming cut 5 bases from V and 10 bases from J; bases unmatched to any gene: 11. The CDR3 bases are TGTGCCAGCAGCCTTAGACAGGGAGAGGACCAGTACTTC. Translated, it gives CASSLRQGEDQYF.

The rearrangement links TRBV28 to TRBJ1-2; 7 bases line up with TRBD1. CDR3 length: 13 residues. Germline trimming cut 4 bases from V and 8 bases from J; bases unmatched to any gene: 7. Germline V gene data show CDR1 as MDHEN and CDR2 as SYDVKM. CDR3: CASSCARGGGYTF. CDR3 coding DNA: TGTGCCAGCAGTTGCGCCAGGGGGGGAGGCTACACCTTC.

The V and J genes are TRBV4-2 and TRBJ1-4; 8 nucleotides agree with TRBD1. CDR1 is LGHNA and CDR2 is YNFKEQ in the germline V gene. Germline trimming cut 4 bases from V and 10 bases from J; bases unmatched to any gene: 11. The CDR3 runs to 15 residues. DNA for the CDR3: TGTGCCAGCAGCCGGGAACAGGGGGAGGGGGTAAAACTGTTTTTT. This gives the protein CASSREQGEGVKLFF.

This clonotype was counted a few times. The V call is TRBV13, the J call TRBJ1-3; maybe TRBD1 (5 bases). There are 19 residues in the CDR3. The germline V gene has CDR1 PRHDT and CDR2 FYEKMQ (reference sequence). With 5 bases removed from V and 0 bases from J, the gap between germline ends came to 23 bases. The CDR3 DNA sequence: TGTGCCAGCAGCCAGGTTTGGACATCCCTTGACTACTCTGGAAACACCATATATTTT. The encoded protein is CASSQVWTSLDYSGNTIYF. The complete variable domain, with remaining parts taken from reference TRBV13 and TRBJ1-3, reads AAGVIQSPRHLIKEKRETATLKCYPIPRHDTVYWYQQGPGQDPQFLISFYEKMQSDKGSIPDRFSAQQFSDYHSELNMSSLELGDSALYFCASSQVWTSLDYSGNTIYFGEGSWLTVV.

This CDR3 is CASSLIPGNEQYF. CDR3 bases: TGCGCCAGCAGTCTGATCCCAGGGAACGAGCAGTACTTC. The rearrangement links TRBV4-3 to TRBJ2-7; possibly TRBD1 for D (5 bases). The CDR3 extends over 13 amino acids. V was pared by 6 bases and J by 5 bases, with 14 bases between. The germline CDR1 and CDR2 sequences are LGHNA and YSLEER.

V is TRBV7-2 and J is TRBJ2-5; perhaps D is TRBD1 or TRBD2 (7 bases each). V was pared by 1 base and J by 3 bases, with 15 bases between. Germline V gene lookup returns CDR1 SGHTA and CDR2 FQGNSA. The CDR3 length is 16 residues. CDR3: CASSLVVSGGEETQYF. As DNA, the CDR3 is TGTGCCAGCAGCTTAGTGGTGTCAGGGGGGGAAGAGACCCAGTACTTC.

The rearrangement uses TRBV6-2 or TRBV6-3 and TRBJ2-5, with TRBD2 matching 8 bases. The J call is uncertain, as TRBJ2-7 better fits the DNA end. Germline CDR1 reads MNHEY; CDR2 reads SVGEGT. The CDR3 totals 15 residues. The CDR3 is CASRSGRAGAYEQYF. The CDR3 DNA reads TGTGCCAGCAGGTCGGGACGAGCGGGAGCCTACGAGCAGTACTTC.

The chain has TRBV28 and TRBJ2-7, with 10 bases aligning to TRBD2. Germline V gene lookup returns CDR1 MDHEN and CDR2 SYDVKM. Trimming cost V 8 bases and J 4 bases; bases outside gene matches: 14. The CDR3 sequence is 16 residues long. The DNA of the CDR3 is TGTGCCAGCCCACCCCTAATAGCGGGAGGATCTTACGAGCAGTACTTC. Its translation: CASPPLIAGGSYEQYF.

The V gene is TRBV27, the J gene TRBJ1-2, with D uncertain. Germline values: CDR1 MNHEY, CDR2 SMNVEV (reference sequence). This CDR3 comprises 15 residues. V lost 0 bases and J 2 bases, leaving 10 bases between the germline ends. This chain's CDR3 is CASSLSTGSNYGYTF. As DNA, the CDR3 is TGTGCCAGCAGTTTATCGACCGGATCGAACTATGGCTACACCTTC.

This clonotype has a handful of counts. The CDR3 spells CASSLLGIDEQFF. CDR3 DNA: TGTGCCAGCAGCCTGCTCGGGATCGATGAGCAGTTCTTC. This rearrangement joins TRBV7-3 to TRBJ2-1; D possibly corresponds to TRBD2 (5 bases). CDR3 length: 13 residues. Germline CDR1 reads SGHTA; CDR2 reads FQGTGA. Trimming removed 5 bases at V and 8 bases at J, with 13 bases between.

The V gene is TRBV3-1, the J gene TRBJ2-7; a weak D match, TRBD2 (5 bases). The CDR3 covers 13 residues. Germline assignment: CDR1 LGHDT and CDR2 YNNKEL (reference sequence). Trimming pared 4 bases from V and 7 bases from J, leaving 14 bases between. Here the CDR3 DNA reads TGTGCCAGCAGCCCACCCATGAGGGAAGAGCAGTACTTC. Protein product: CASSPPMREEQYF.

This rearrangement joins TRBV5-5 to TRBJ1-2; D might be TRBD1 (5 bases). Germline values: CDR1 SGHKS, CDR2 YYEKEE (reference sequence). With 4 bases removed from V and 4 bases from J, the gap between germline ends came to 14 bases. The CDR3 contains 14 residues. The CDR3 region is CASSAGPEGYGYTF. CDR3 sequence (DNA): TGTGCCAGCAGCGCGGGACCCGAGGGCTATGGCTACACCTTC.

Regarding this clonotype: Just one base apart from a much larger clone, this may be a read error. The chain carries TRBV6-6 and TRBJ2-7; D perhaps matches TRBD2 (6 bases). Germline-derived CDR1 and CDR2 are MNHNY and SVGAGI (reference sequence). The CDR3 spans 14 residues. Trimming shortened V by 8 bases and J by 7 bases, and 21 bases separated the two germline ends. The chain's CDR3 is CASSPGTVYNEQYF. The DNA of the CDR3 is TGTGCCAGCTCCCCCGGGACTGTTTACAATGAGCAGTACTTC.

The chain carries TRBV28 and TRBJ2-7, with D tentatively TRBD2 (6 bases). The CDR3 has 14 amino acids. Trimming stripped 7 bases from V and 2 bases from J, with 15 bases between. Germline V gene data show CDR1 as MDHEN and CDR2 as SYDVKM. CDR3 coding DNA: TGTGCCAGCATTACTAGCTCCCTTACCTACGAGCAGTACTTC. This encodes CASITSSLTYEQYF.

CDR3 sequence (DNA): TGTGCCAGCAGCCAAACCCCAGGGTCGAATTGCGAGCAGTACTTC. Encoded protein: CASSQTPGSNCEQYF. J is TRBJ2-7 and V is TRBV3-1; D may be TRBD1 (5 bases). Per germline, CDR1 LGHDT and CDR2 YNNKEL (reference sequence). This CDR3 has 15 amino acids. V gave up 2 bases and J gave up 6 bases, with 17 bases separating them.

The chain carries TRBV20-1 and TRBJ1-6; D is perhaps TRBD1 (6 bases). The CDR3 is 14 residues long. V was shortened by 6 bases and J by 7 bases, with 16 bases between the two germline ends. Per the germline V gene, CDR1 is DFQATT and CDR2 is SNEGSKA (reference sequence). For the CDR3, the DNA is TGCAGTGCCCCGGGACATCCGGGGAATTCACCCCTCCACTTT. Translating it yields CSAPGHPGNSPLHF.

This CDR3 reads CASSGHWTADTQYF. CDR3 DNA sequence: TGTGCCAGCAGCGGACATTGGACAGCAGATACGCAGTATTTT. The chain uses TRBV7-8 and TRBJ2-3, with D possibly TRBD1 on 6 matching bases. The CDR3 is 14 residues long. V shed 5 bases and J shed 4 bases, with 13 bases lying between them. Germline V gene sequence: CDR1 SGHVS, CDR2 FQNEAQ.

The V gene is TRBV4-3, the J gene TRBJ2-1; maybe TRBD2 (6 bases). The V and J ends lost 0 bases and 0 bases respectively, with 9 bases between them. From germline, CDR1 is LGHNA and CDR2 YSLEER. The CDR3 loop spans 16 amino acids. The CDR3 DNA is TGCGCCAGCAGCCAAGATCAGACTAGCTCCTACAATGAGCAGTTCTTC. As protein: CASSQDQTSSYNEQFF.

This clonotype was found a few times. The V gene is TRBV18, the J gene TRBJ2-1; 13 bases are a match to TRBD2. J was trimmed by 0 bases and V by 4 bases; bases with no gene match: 3. Germline V lookup: CDR1 KGHSH, CDR2 LQKENI. This CDR3 comprises 17 residues. The CDR3 sequence is CASSRGLAGSSYNEQFF. For the CDR3, the DNA is TGTGCCAGCTCACGGGGACTAGCGGGGTCCTCCTACAATGAGCAGTTCTTC.

The V and J genes are TRBV12-3 or TRBV12-4 and TRBJ2-3; the match to TRBD1 covers 9 bases. The trim removed 5 bases at V and 4 bases at J, leaving 10 bases unmatched. CDR3 length equals 16 residues. This chain's CDR3 is CASSPVLTGGADTQYF. CDR3 in DNA: TGTGCCAGCAGTCCGGTCTTGACAGGGGGGGCAGATACGCAGTATTTT.

This clonotype was counted ten times or more. The chain employs TRBV18 and TRBJ2-7, with 9 bases matching TRBD1. Trimming cost V 8 bases and J 4 bases; bases outside gene matches: 9. Germline V CDR1 and CDR2: KGHSH, LQKENI. The CDR3 sequence is 14 residues long. The CDR3 here is CASSPGQGSYEQYF. CDR3 nucleotide sequence: TGTGCCAGCAGCCCCGGACAGGGGTCATACGAGCAGTACTTC.

This clonotype was detected only a few times. The rearrangement joins TRBV7-2 to TRBJ1-4; 8 nucleotides line up with TRBD1. The CDR3 loop spans 17 amino acids. The V segment lost 0 bases and the J segment 5 bases; nucleotides outside the gene matches: 8. Germline CDR1 is SGHTA and CDR2 is FQGNSA. CDR3 loop: CASSLAGTGVRNEKLFF. In nucleotides, the CDR3 is TGTGCCAGCAGCTTAGCCGGGACAGGAGTACGGAATGAAAAACTGTTTTTT.

Only a few counts were recorded for this clonotype. CDR3 bases: TGTGCCAGCAGCTTAGAGTCTAGCGGGAGCCATGAGCAGTTCTTC. Its protein is CASSLESSGSHEQFF. This chain links TRBV7-2 with TRBJ2-1; 10 nucleotides align to TRBD2. This CDR3 contains 15 residues. V lost 1 base to trimming and J lost 8 bases; unmatched junction nucleotides: 5. Germline values: CDR1 SGHTA, CDR2 FQGNSA.

CDR3 loop: CASSFNRVQETQYF. The CDR3 nucleotides are TGTGCCAGCAGCTTTAACAGGGTCCAAGAGACCCAGTACTTC. The J gene is TRBJ2-5, the V gene TRBV7-2, with D possibly matching TRBD1 (6 bases). The V gene lost 3 bases and the J gene lost 1 base, with 9 bases spanning the gap. Germline V gene lookup returns CDR1 SGHTA and CDR2 FQGNSA. The CDR3 totals 14 residues.

V gene TRBV29-1 combines with J gene TRBJ1-2; no reliable D call. V was pared by 0 bases and J by 3 bases, with 11 bases between. From germline, CDR1 is SQVTM and CDR2 ANQGSEA. The CDR3 loop spans 14 amino acids. The CDR3 nucleotides read TGCAGCGTTGAAGAGGCAGGCAAATACTATGGCTACACCTTC. As protein: CSVEEAGKYYGYTF.